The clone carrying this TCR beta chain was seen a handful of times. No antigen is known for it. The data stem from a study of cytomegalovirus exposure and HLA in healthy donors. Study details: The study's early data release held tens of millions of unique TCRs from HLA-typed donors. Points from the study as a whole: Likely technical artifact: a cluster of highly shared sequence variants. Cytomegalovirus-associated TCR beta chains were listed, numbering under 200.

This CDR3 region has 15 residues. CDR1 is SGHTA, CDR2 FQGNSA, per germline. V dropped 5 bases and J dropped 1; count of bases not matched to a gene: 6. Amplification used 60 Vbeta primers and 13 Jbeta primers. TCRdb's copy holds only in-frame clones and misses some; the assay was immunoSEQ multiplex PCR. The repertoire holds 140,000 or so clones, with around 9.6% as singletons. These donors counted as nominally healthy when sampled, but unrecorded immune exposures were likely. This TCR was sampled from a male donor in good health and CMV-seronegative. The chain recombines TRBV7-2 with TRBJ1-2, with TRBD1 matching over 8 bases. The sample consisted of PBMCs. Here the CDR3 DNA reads TGTGCCAGCAGCATTCGGACAGGGAGTAACTATGGCTACACCTTC. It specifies CASSIRTGSNYGYTF.